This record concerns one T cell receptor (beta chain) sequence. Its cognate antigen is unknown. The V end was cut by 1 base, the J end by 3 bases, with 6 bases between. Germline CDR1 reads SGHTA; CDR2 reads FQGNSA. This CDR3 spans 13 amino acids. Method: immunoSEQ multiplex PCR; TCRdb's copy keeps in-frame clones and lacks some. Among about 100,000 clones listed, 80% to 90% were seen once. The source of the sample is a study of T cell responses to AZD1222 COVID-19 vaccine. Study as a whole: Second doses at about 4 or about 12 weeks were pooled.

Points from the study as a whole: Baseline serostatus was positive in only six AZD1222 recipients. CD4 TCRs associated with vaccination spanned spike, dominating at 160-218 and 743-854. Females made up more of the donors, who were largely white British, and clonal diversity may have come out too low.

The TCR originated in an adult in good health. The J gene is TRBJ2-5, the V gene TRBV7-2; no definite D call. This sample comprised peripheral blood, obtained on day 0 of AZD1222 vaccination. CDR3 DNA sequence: TGTGCCAGCAGCTTAGGTCTGGAAGAGACCCAGTACTTC. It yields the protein CASSLGLEETQYF.